This T cell receptor beta chain was sequenced for a study of CD8 T cells in ankylosing spondylitis. Study-level findings and limits: Blood of patients with ankylosing spondylitis appeared to be characterized by a TCR beta motif of roughly eight highly homologous variants. Disease-linked clones were found to be CD8+ and relatively rare in peripheral blood.

This clonotype was counted many times. Its antigen is as yet unknown. In TCRdb, the 5' RACE reads were re-called with MiXCR into one record per CDR3 protein. The sample yields around 40,000 distinct CDR3 sequences, around 2.9% seen once. Sequencing used blood, either unsorted or a sorted T cell fraction (not recorded which). This TCR was recovered from a male donor with ankylosing spondylitis or in good health (not recorded which).

Here the CDR3 DNA reads TGTGCCAGCAGCGTAGGATGGTCCTATAATTCACCCCTCCACTTT. Translating gives CASSVGWSYNSPLHF. The chain couples TRBV9 to TRBJ1-6; the D is unclear. The length of the CDR3 is 15 residues. The germline V and J ends were trimmed by 0 bases and 1 base, with 5 bases remaining between them. Germline CDR1 reads SGDLS; CDR2 reads YYNGEE. Together with reference TRBV9 and TRBJ1-6, the CDR3 gives the full variable domain: DSGVTQTPKHLITATGQRVTLRCSPRSGDLSVYWYQQSLDQGLQFLIQYYNGEERAKGNILERFSAQQFPDLHSELNLSSLELGDSALYFCASSVGWSYNSPLHFGNGTRLTVT.